These T cell receptor beta chains were read from a single sample in a study of vaccination and CD4 T cells after COVID-19. Antigen specificity for these receptors is unknown. MiXCR, applied by TCRdb to the PCR reads, yields one record per CDR3 protein. This sample has some 19,000 distinct CDR3 sequences; about 59% occur once, and the top ten carry roughly 5.7%. Input material: CD4+ T cells from blood, cultured in vitro. These receptors originate from a human donor who had recovered from COVID-19. Both conserved end residues are part of each CDR3. Fields, in order: clone size, V gene, D gene, J gene, CDR3 DNA, CDR3 protein. D genes are given only for firm matches. Clone size is not always given. Where it is, it says once, few, many or a class for expanded clones.

>-|TRBV28|-|TRBJ2-3
TGTGCCAGCAGTTTTCTTCGGGGTACGCAGTATTTT
CASSFLRGTQYF
>-|TRBV30|-|TRBJ1-3
TGTGCCTGGAGTAACAGATACACCATATATTTT
CAWSNRYTIYF
>-|TRBV7-9|-|TRBJ1-2
TGTGCCAGCAGCGGGGGGGTGGGGGAGCCGAACTATGGCTACACCTTC
CASSGGVGEPNYGYTF
>-|TRBV7-6|-|TRBJ2-3
TGTGCCAGCAGCCCGGGAAGTCCTTACACAGATACGCAGTATTTT
CASSPGSPYTDTQYF
>-|TRBV6-5|-|TRBJ2-5
TGTGCCAGCAGTTTCGACATCCAAGAGACCCAGTACTTC
CASSFDIQETQYF
>-|TRBV5-1|-|TRBJ1-5
TGCGCCAGCAGCTTGGAACGGAATCAGCCCCAGCATTTT
CASSLERNQPQHF
>few|TRBV7-2|TRBD1|TRBJ2-4
TGTGCCAGCAGCCCAGGGGGTGGGAACATTCAGTACTTC
CASSPGGGNIQYF
>-|TRBV2|TRBD2|TRBJ2-3
TGTGCCAGCAACGGACTAGCGGGAGTAATAGATACGCAGTATTTT
CASNGLAGVIDTQYF
>-|TRBV27|-|TRBJ2-2
TGTGCCAGCAGTTTAGGCGGTTTACACGCGAACACCGGGGAGCTGTTTTTT
CASSLGGLHANTGELFF
>once|TRBV5-1|TRBD2|TRBJ2-3
TGCGCCAGCAGCCCCGGACTAGCGGAGACAGATACGCAGTATTTT
CASSPGLAETDTQYF
>-|TRBV2|-|TRBJ2-7
TGTGCCAGCAGTGAGGCCCAGGGGGGATTCTACGAGCAGTACTTC
CASSEAQGGFYEQYF
>few|TRBV7-8|-|TRBJ2-5
TGTGCCAGCAGCCCAGGTTGGCAGCGGGAGACCCAGTACTTC
CASSPGWQRETQYF
>few|TRBV2|-|TRBJ2-3
TGTGCCAGCAGTGGAGGAGCGGGTTCCTCATATACGCAGTATTTT
CASSGGAGSSYTQYF
>-|TRBV7-9|TRBD2|TRBJ2-5
TGTGCCAGCAGCCCAGGACTAGCGGTGTACTTC
CASSPGLAVYF
>few|TRBV6-5|-|TRBJ1-2
TGTGCCAGCAGTTACTCTAATCCACAGGGCCGACGGTATGGCTACACCTTC
CASSYSNPQGRRYGYTF
>-|TRBV6-1|TRBD2|TRBJ2-7
TGTGCCAGCAGGGGATCAGCGGGAGGATACGAGCAGTACTTC
CASRGSAGGYEQYF
>-|TRBV7-9|-|TRBJ1-3
TGTGCCAGCAGCTTAGTTCTATCAGGGTCTGGAAACACCATATATTTT
CASSLVLSGSGNTIYF